Below, one T cell receptor (beta chain) is given with its context. Its antigen target is currently unknown. One base away there is no much larger clone; base qualities are not given. The entry originates in a study of cytomegalovirus exposure and HLA in healthy donors (dated by TCRdb to 2016 to 2017). With regard to the full study: According to an earlier analysis of a few hundred of the donors, some 180 million T cells yielded over 100 million unique TCR beta sequences and roughly 280 Gb of sequence data. An early release covering roughly 640 HLA-typed donors comprised about 300 gigabases of sequencing data and around 85 million unique TCR sequences. The genetic ancestry cluster associated with self-reported Caucasian donors included roughly 84% of the roughly 400 genotyped donors. The aim of the study was to test whether cataloging public T cell receptors could identify signatures of past pathogen exposure. The study profiled the T cell repertoires of around 700 subjects by immunosequencing and related them to cytomegalovirus serostatus. In addition to the first cohort of 666 subjects, a separate validation cohort of 120 different subjects was used. The study combined high-throughput TCR immunosequencing, statistical association of individual TCRs with disease status, and machine learning to predict cytomegalovirus infection status. A later analysis re-analyzed previously published TCR beta repertoires from approximately 700 donors and added high-resolution HLA genotyping to study TCR occurrence patterns. The later analysis used no new phenotypic data to find candidate immune exposures, relying instead on TCR beta sequences and their occurrence across donors. An earlier analysis of roughly 600 of the donors used high-throughput TCR beta sequencing to judge whether each TCR beta V gene segment behaved as functional or pseudogenic. Alongside the repertoire data, information on donor age, sex, ethnicity and CMV serostatus was compiled. Genome-wide SNP genotypes for about 55% of the roughly 670 donors were used in a later genetic analysis, which treated that subset as a discovery cohort. Every discovery cohort repertoire had been produced on one sequencing platform. Both class I and class II loci were covered by HLA typing, at four-digit resolution. The number of donors typed differed by locus, with about 629-630 for A, B, C, DRB1 and DQB1, around 520 for DQA1, over 600 for DPA1, and around 430 for DPB1. A handful of DR-DQ haplotypes were treated as single units for association and clustering because of strong linkage in the cohort. Across approximately 420 genotyped donors of the cohort, an average of roughly 200,000 unique TCR beta nucleotide sequences per donor were sequenced, and roughly 17% of those sequences were non-productive. General findings and caveats noted by the study authors: In this cohort, only TCR beta chains were sequenced, and detectable features were limited by the absence of alpha or paired-chain data. Compared with equally common non-associated chains, HLA-associated TCR beta chains in a later analysis were more clonally expanded and had lower generation probabilities. When HLA alleles, especially DR and DQ, strongly co-occurred, TCR associations were difficult to assign to individual alleles. For the cohort, immune exposure information was limited to CMV serostatus. Three of the identified cytomegalovirus-associated TCR beta chains were confirmed in vitro to be specific for cytomegalovirus antigens. In a later analysis, TCR association rates were found to vary across HLA loci, with the most associated TCRs seen for DRB1 alleles and the fewest for HLA-C alleles. A total of about 150 TCR beta chains were listed by the study as associated with cytomegalovirus. At a false discovery rate of 0.05, a later analysis linked some 17,000 TCR beta sequences to specific HLA alleles. The sequencing pipeline was judged likely to have produced a cluster of highly shared sequence variants as a technical artifact. In a later genetic analysis, a missense DCLRE1C variant was associated with V-gene and J-gene trimming of TCR beta chains, and the association was replicated in an independent cohort. Presence/absence analyses assumed roughly uniform sequencing depth across donors, an assumption that may not hold. Some IMGT-functional V segments, including TRBV6-2 and TRBV6-3, could not be distinguished by the 87-base-pair reads and were therefore excluded. According to a later analysis, parvovirus B19, influenza, CMV and Epstein-Barr virus appeared linked to several top co-occurrence clusters. Correlated functional status among segregating V segments might be attributable to linkage disequilibrium, but an unknown experimental factor could not be ruled out. Most CMV-associated TCR beta chains appeared to be HLA-restricted in a later analysis, and the HLA associations seemed to be driven largely by CMV exposure. Because counts were too low, about 18 rarely observed V segments, including chromosome 9 orphons, were excluded from the earlier analysis of fewer than 650 of the donors. An earlier analysis of 450 to 750 of the donors showed that most TCR beta V segments appeared in productive rearrangements either about 87% or about 30% of the time, which broadly matched IMGT annotations. A further reported finding was that TCR beta sequences accurately predicted the HLA-A and HLA-B alleles for most subjects in the first cohort. Because some donors lacked HLA typing at each locus, the association tests relied only on the typed subset. Across donors, most TCR sequences were observed very rarely, whereas some public TCRs were present in many individuals. A later genetic analysis reported fewer N-insertions in productive TCRs among donors in an Asian-associated ancestry cluster than the roughly 700-donor mean. The authors suggested that the approach could potentially be generalized to other disease states and immunological phenotypes. The classifier was reported to diagnose cytomegalovirus status with high specificity and sensitivity in both the original and validation cohorts.

The library relied on the immunoSEQ multiplex PCR assay. For the multiplex PCR, a mixture combining 60 forward primers for TCR Vbeta segments and 13 reverse primers for TCR Jbeta segments was used. The CDR3 region of rearranged TCR beta genes was amplified from genomic DNA by a multiplex PCR assay. On the Illumina HiSeq System, the amplified TCR beta libraries were sequenced as 87-base-pair reads. In the original analysis: In a later analysis, roughly 80 million unique TCR beta chains were counted across the approximately 640 repertoires, and around 11 million of these chains were shared by at least two donors. Raw reads were error-corrected and collapsed into unique sequences with a nearest-neighbor algorithm that merged closely related sequences to remove PCR and sequencing errors. Alignment of CDR3 sequences to IMGT reference sequences was used to assign V, D and J gene segments. For a sequence to be retained, a match of at least six nucleotides to both a V gene segment and a J gene segment was required. Rearrangements were called productive when the CDR3 lacked stop codons and stayed in frame with V and J; all others were non-productive. CDR3 was defined by IMGT convention, running from the second conserved V-encoded cysteine to the conserved J-encoded phenylalanine. The earlier analysis of about 590 of the donors excluded sequences that lacked an unambiguous match to a single V gene segment. In an earlier analysis of several hundred of the donors, V segments were called functional above 56.7% productive rearrangements and were called segregating when the between-donor standard deviation exceeded 5%. To diagnose cytomegalovirus status from the catalog of TCR beta chain sequences, a statistical classification framework was built. In a later analysis, V and J genes were assigned by comparing TCR nucleotide sequences against IMGT/GENE-DB human TR gene sequences. Using the TCRdist pipeline, a later analysis assigned CDR3 sequences along with most-parsimonious VDJ recombination scenarios. In a later analysis, each TCR beta chain was defined by its CDR3 amino acid sequence together with its V-gene family, and reads lacking a unique V-gene family were excluded. In a later analysis, 500 to 700 highly shared, low-generation-probability nucleotide sequences were removed to address suspected cross-contamination and a sequencing artifact. In a later analysis, a clonal expansion index was calculated for each public chain from normalized within-repertoire ranks of inferred template counts. In a later analysis, generation probabilities were computed using a VDJ recombination model fitted to out-of-frame rearrangements, and the results were checked against IGoR. In a later analysis, TCR-TCR, TCR-HLA and TCR-CMV co-occurrence was scored with hypergeometric tests, and a repertoire-size bias correction was applied to TCR pairs. To estimate false discovery rates, a later analysis permuted the HLA or CMV assignments 20 times. A later analysis grouped co-occurring TCRs with DBSCAN, adding TCRdist sequence similarity when clustering within HLA-allele-positive subsets. Repertoires with fewer than 30,000 or more than 120,000 public chains, plus five repertoires with anomalous nucleotide sharing, were excluded from co-occurrence clustering. This immuneACCESS table, as held by TCRdb, lists in-frame sequences with V and J called but not all clones. Of the missing ones, under half trace to an unresolved V gene in checked studies; the others have no known cause. V and J calls and clone size are those listed in that table; D and trimming were worked out from the DNA. The sample table shows about 95,000 clones, and about three quarters are seen once. The ten largest clones add up to 8% to 10% of the sample.

In total, 600 or so healthy bone marrow donors made up the cohort. At the time of sampling, all cohort members were nominally healthy, though unrecorded immune exposures were likely present. The donor was CMV seronegative and belonged to the group of roughly 330 seronegative cohort members. A peripheral blood sample was provided by each donor, and peripheral blood mononuclear cells were used for TCR beta sequencing. Genomic DNA was extracted from the blood cell samples with the Qiagen DNeasy Blood Extraction Kit. Here V drops 4 bases and J drops 9 bases, and the junction holds 9 bases not matched to any gene. The germline V gene supplies CDR1 SGHVS and CDR2 FQNEAQ. Including cysteine and phenylalanine, the CDR3 has 14 amino acids. CDR3 DNA is the only sequence kept; it has 42 bases, read in frame from the first base.

The source of this sequence is a man aged 55 to 69 in good health and CMV-seronegative. Input material: PBMCs. The sequence is built from TRBV7-8 and TRBJ2-1; 7 bases in the middle match TRBD1. The DNA sequence is TGTGCCAGCAGCTCCAGGGGGACAGAGGCTGAGCAGTTCTTC. Its product reads: CASSSRGTEAEQFF.